A single sample gave rise to the 15 T cell receptor beta chains below, sequenced in a study of patients and donors after allogeneic stem cell transplantation (dated by TCRdb to 2020 to 2021). Receptor libraries were prepared by RT-PCR. TCRdb shows the sequencer as NextSeq 550. TCRdb itself trimmed the public reads at Q25 with fastp, ran MiXCR and retained productive beta chains. Each CDR3 protein appears once, grouped with its most common genes and DNA. This sample has about 110,000 distinct CDR3 sequences in its table, and roughly 37% of those were observed once. The ten largest clones take up roughly 27% of the sample. The sample comprised blood, either unsorted or a sorted T cell fraction (not recorded which). The source of these receptors is a human donor who was either an allogeneic HSCT recipient or a stem cell or donor lymphocyte infusion donor (not recorded which). It is not recorded whose cells these are; they may come from a transplant donor.

In this sample, this clonotype turned up once. The rearrangement joins TRBV7-9 to TRBJ2-1, with 9 bases lining up with TRBD2. The CDR3 totals 16 residues. J gave up 6 bases and V 1 base, and 7 bases lay outside the gene matches. Per the germline V gene, CDR1 is SEHNR and CDR2 is FQNEAQ (reference sequence). CDR3 sequence: CASSLGAGGPPNEQFF. In DNA form, the CDR3 reads TGTGCCAGCAGCTTAGGAGCGGGAGGCCCCCCCAATGAGCAGTTCTTC.

The V and J genes are TRBV5-1 and TRBJ2-2; maybe TRBD2 (5 bases). Trimming cost V 0 bases and J 1 base, with 7 bases left between them. CDR1 is SGHRS and CDR2 is YFSETQ in the germline V gene. There are 15 residues in the CDR3. The CDR3 DNA follows: TGCGCCAGCAGCTTGGCCGGAGGGAACACCGGGGAGCTGTTTTTT. Translating gives CASSLAGGNTGELFF.

This clonotype occurred a few times. The gene calls are TRBV24-1 and TRBJ2-1, with TRBD2 matching 7 bases. CDR1 KGHDR and CDR2 SFDVKD come from the germline V gene. J was trimmed by 6 bases and V by 0 bases; bases with no gene match: 13. The CDR3 extends over 18 amino acids. CDR3 DNA sequence: TGTGCCACCAGTGATTTGCGCCCTTTGCGGGAGTGGTGCAATGAGCAGTTCTTC. It yields the protein CATSDLRPLREWCNEQFF.

This chain links TRBV12-3 or TRBV12-4 with TRBJ1-5, with a weak D call TRBD1 (6 bases). Trimming took off 3 bases at V and 6 bases at J, with 12 bases between the two ends. The CDR3 has 14 amino acids. In DNA, the CDR3 is TGTGCCAGCAGTTTTGTAGAGGGGGGTCAGCCCCAGCATTTT. Protein product: CASSFVEGGQPQHF.

This sequence joins TRBV29-1 and TRBJ2-7; D is unclear. V lost 7 bases and J lost 2, with 15 bases in between. The CDR3 totals 13 residues. Per the germline V gene, CDR1 is SQVTM and CDR2 is ANQGSEA. The CDR3 region is CSAVGFGTYEQYF. The CDR3 DNA reads TGCAGCGCCGTTGGGTTCGGAACCTACGAGCAGTACTTC.

This chain connects TRBV7-3 to TRBJ2-1, with 9 nucleotides matching TRBD1. The CDR3 has 15 amino acids. Germline values: CDR1 SGHTA, CDR2 FQGTGA. Germline trimming cut 6 bases from V and 4 bases from J; bases unmatched to any gene: 7. DNA for the CDR3: TGTGCCAGCAGTTTACAGGGGGCGATTTACAATGAGCAGTTCTTC. The encoded protein is CASSLQGAIYNEQFF.

This clonotype has a handful of counts. The V call is TRBV20-1, the J call TRBJ2-7; D possibly matches TRBD1 or TRBD2 (6 bases each). The V gene lost 0 bases and the J gene lost 2 bases, with 8 bases spanning the gap. The CDR3 is made up of 13 amino acids. The germline V gene has CDR1 DFQATT and CDR2 SNEGSKA (reference sequence). The CDR3 region has the DNA TGCAGTGCTAGAGATCGGGGGCCCTACGAGCAGTACTTC. Its translation: CSARDRGPYEQYF.

The chain carries TRBV6-5 and TRBJ2-3, with 10 bases aligning to TRBD2. Germline-derived CDR1 and CDR2 are MNHEY and SVGAGI. J lost 7 bases, V lost 4 bases, and 11 bases had no gene match. This CDR3 is built from 16 residues. Here the CDR3 DNA reads TGTGCCAGCAGTTCCCTTTCTAGCGGGAGCCCTCATACGCAGTATTTT. This encodes CASSSLSSGSPHTQYF.

The chain uses TRBV7-9 and TRBJ1-3; no firm D call. The germline V and J ends were trimmed by 3 bases and 6 bases, with 15 bases remaining between them. The CDR3 covers 15 residues. Germline V gene data show CDR1 as SEHNR and CDR2 as FQNEAQ (reference sequence). The CDR3 loop is CASSLKKGIPNTIYF. DNA of the CDR3: TGTGCCAGCAGCTTGAAGAAGGGTATTCCAAACACCATATATTTT.

The chain employs TRBV28 and TRBJ1-2, with D possibly being TRBD1 (6 bases). Trimming pared 5 bases from V and 0 bases from J, leaving 16 bases between. CDR1 and CDR2 from the germline V gene are MDHEN and SYDVKM. This CDR3 comprises 16 residues. This CDR3 is CASSPSDRPANYGYTF. CDR3 sequence (DNA): TGTGCCAGCAGTCCCTCCGACAGGCCTGCTAACTATGGCTACACCTTC.

V usage is TRBV10-3 and J usage is TRBJ1-2; D is perhaps TRBD1 (5 bases). Between the trimmed V and J ends, which lost 10 bases and 0 bases, there was a span of 9 bases. CDR3 length equals 12 residues. Germline loops: CDR1 ENHRY, CDR2 SYGVKD. CDR3 coding DNA: TGTGCCACGACAGACACTAACTATGGCTACACCTTC. It specifies CATTDTNYGYTF.

This clonotype was observed many times. The V gene is TRBV20-1, the J gene TRBJ1-4, with TRBD1 as a possible D gene (5 bases). V gave up 2 bases and J gave up 6 bases, with 13 bases separating them. The V gene's germline CDR1 is DFQATT and CDR2 SNEGSKA (reference sequence). This CDR3 spans 14 amino acids. The CDR3 is CSARWGGVDEKLFF. In nucleotides, the CDR3 is TGCAGTGCTAGATGGGGAGGGGTGGATGAAAAACTGTTTTTT.

V gene TRBV29-1 combines with J gene TRBJ2-1; the match to TRBD1 covers 11 bases. There are 13 residues in the CDR3. Germline CDR1 and CDR2: SQVTM and ANQGSEA. V trimming: 5 bases; J trimming: 12 bases; junction bases outside the gene matches: 9. The CDR3 is CSVRDRGSGPQFF. The CDR3 coding sequence is TGCAGCGTTCGGGACAGGGGGTCTGGGCCGCAGTTCTTC.

This chain connects TRBV12-3 or TRBV12-4 to TRBJ1-1; D might be TRBD1 (6 bases). Trimming stripped 5 bases from V and 2 bases from J, with 18 bases between. This CDR3 has 16 amino acids. CDR3: CASSPYIGGDNTEAFF. For the CDR3, the DNA is TGTGCCAGCAGTCCTTACATAGGGGGGGACAACACTGAAGCTTTCTTT.

The J gene is TRBJ2-1, the V gene TRBV15; tentatively, D is TRBD2 (5 bases). Between the trimmed V and J ends, which lost 2 bases and 10 bases, there was a span of 12 bases. This CDR3 has 13 residues. The V gene's germline CDR1 is LNHNV and CDR2 YYDKDF (reference sequence). The CDR3 protein is CATSRKEVLEQFF. The CDR3 nucleotides are TGTGCCACCAGCAGAAAGGAGGTCCTAGAGCAGTTCTTC.